The source of this TCR beta chain is a study of T cell responses to AZD1222 COVID-19 vaccine. Notes on the study in general: Only six individuals given AZD1222 were seropositive at baseline. Distributed over spike, vaccine-associated CD4 TCRs predominated at 160-218 and 743-854. Donors were mostly white British, more females; clonal diversity possibly underestimated.

Details on this clone: Antigen: not known.

The CDR3 is 13 residues long. In germline, CDR1 is SGHRS, CDR2 YFSETQ. V was clipped by 4 bases and J by 7 bases, with 14 bases between them. Produced via immunoSEQ multiplex PCR; TCRdb's table is partial and in-frame only. In the table there are 120,000 to 150,000 clones, about 90% of which are singletons. The clonotype originates from an adult in good health. The J gene is TRBJ1-2, the V gene TRBV5-1, with TRBD1 as a possible D gene (5 bases). Sequencing used peripheral blood, obtained on day 0 of MenACWY control vaccination. The CDR3 DNA sequence: TGCGCCAGCAGCCCGGGACCGGGTAGTGGCTACACCTTC. Its protein product is CASSPGPGSGYTF.